This T cell receptor (beta chain) was identified during a study of PD-1 blockade in mismatch repair-deficient tumors. Across the study: Enrolled about 2012-2016, patients had progressing, pretreated mismatch repair-deficient cancers of around 12 types.

V lost 3 bases to trimming and J lost 0 bases, with 10 bases between them. Germline values: CDR1 SGHDT, CDR2 YYEEEE. The CDR3 is 15 amino acids. Some clones are missing from TCRdb's copy, which holds only in-frame ones; the method was immunoSEQ multiplex PCR. Of 100,000 to 150,000 clones listed, approximately 86% were seen once; the top ten hold roughly 14%. Material: peripheral blood, obtained 44 weeks after starting pembrolizumab. This TCR derives from an adult with mismatch repair-deficient cancer. This sequence joins TRBV5-6 and TRBJ1-3; D remains unclear. The CDR3 reads CASSSALDSGNTIYF. As DNA, the CDR3 is TGTGCCAGCAGCTCGGCGCTAGACTCTGGAAACACCATATATTTT.